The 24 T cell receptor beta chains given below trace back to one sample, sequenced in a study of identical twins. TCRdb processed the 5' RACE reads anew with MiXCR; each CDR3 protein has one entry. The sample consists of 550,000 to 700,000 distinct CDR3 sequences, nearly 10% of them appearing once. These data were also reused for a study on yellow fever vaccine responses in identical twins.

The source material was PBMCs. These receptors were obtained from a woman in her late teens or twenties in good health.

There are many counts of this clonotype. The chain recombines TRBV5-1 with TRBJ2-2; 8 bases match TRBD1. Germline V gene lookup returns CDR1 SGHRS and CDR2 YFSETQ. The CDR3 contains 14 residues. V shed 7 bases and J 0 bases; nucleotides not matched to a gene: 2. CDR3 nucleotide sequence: TGCGCCAGCGACAGGGGACCGAACACCGGGGAGCTGTTTTTT. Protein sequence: CASDRGPNTGELFF.

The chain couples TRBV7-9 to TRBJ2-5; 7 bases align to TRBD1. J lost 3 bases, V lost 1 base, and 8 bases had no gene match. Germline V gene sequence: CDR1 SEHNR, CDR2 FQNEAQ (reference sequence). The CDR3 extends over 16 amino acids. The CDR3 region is CASSLVGRDREETQYF. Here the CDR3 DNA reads TGTGCCAGCAGCTTAGTAGGCCGGGACAGAGAAGAGACCCAGTACTTC. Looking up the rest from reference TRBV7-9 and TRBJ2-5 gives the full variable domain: DTGVSQNPRHKITKRGQNVTFRCDPISEHNRLYWYRQTLGQGPEFLTYFQNEAQLEKSRLLSDRFSAERPKGSFSTLEIQRTEQGDSAMYLCASSLVGRDREETQYFGPGTRLLVL.

Written as DNA, the CDR3 is TGTGCCAGCAGTCATAGCGGGAGGGCTTTCAATGAGCAGTTCTTC. The encoded protein is CASSHSGRAFNEQFF. V and J are TRBV6-2 or TRBV6-3 and TRBJ2-1; TRBD2 matches at 11 bases. Looked up from germline, CDR1 is MNHEY and CDR2 is SVGEGT. V lost 5 bases and J lost 6; bases outside the gene matches: 6. The CDR3 is made up of 15 amino acids.

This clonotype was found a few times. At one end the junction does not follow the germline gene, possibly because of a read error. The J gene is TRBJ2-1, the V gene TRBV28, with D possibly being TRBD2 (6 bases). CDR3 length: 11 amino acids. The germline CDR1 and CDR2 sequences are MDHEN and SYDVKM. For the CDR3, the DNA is TGTGCCAGCAGTCGGACGGGACTCCCGTCCTTC. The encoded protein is CASSRTGLPSF.

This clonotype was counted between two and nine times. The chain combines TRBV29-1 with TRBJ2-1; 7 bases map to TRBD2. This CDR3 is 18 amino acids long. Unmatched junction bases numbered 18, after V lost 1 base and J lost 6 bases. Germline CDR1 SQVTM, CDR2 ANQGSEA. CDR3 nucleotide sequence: TGCAGCGTTGAAGCTCCATTATGGTCTAGCGGAAAAGGCAATGAGCAGTTCTTC. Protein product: CSVEAPLWSSGKGNEQFF.

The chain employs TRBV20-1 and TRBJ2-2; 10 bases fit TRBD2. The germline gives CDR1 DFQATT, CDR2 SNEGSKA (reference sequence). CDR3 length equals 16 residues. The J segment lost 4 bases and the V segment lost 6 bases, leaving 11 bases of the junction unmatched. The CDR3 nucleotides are TGCAGTGCACCGTCATCTAGCGGGAGTGGCACCGGGGAGCTGTTTTTT. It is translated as CSAPSSSGSGTGELFF.

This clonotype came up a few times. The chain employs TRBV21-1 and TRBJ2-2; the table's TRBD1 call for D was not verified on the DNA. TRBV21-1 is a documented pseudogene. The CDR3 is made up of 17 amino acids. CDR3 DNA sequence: TGTGCCAGCAGCAAAACCCCCGGGGGGGTAGAAACCGGGGAGCTGTTTTTT. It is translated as CASSKTPGGVETGELFF.

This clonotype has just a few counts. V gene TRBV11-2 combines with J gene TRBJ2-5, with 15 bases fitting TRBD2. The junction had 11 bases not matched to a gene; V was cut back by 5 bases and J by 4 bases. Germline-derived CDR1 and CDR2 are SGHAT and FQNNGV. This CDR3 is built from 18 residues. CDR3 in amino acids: CASSRLGLAGGPVETQYF. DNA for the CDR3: TGTGCCAGCAGCCGGCTAGGACTAGCGGGGGGGCCAGTAGAGACCCAGTACTTC.

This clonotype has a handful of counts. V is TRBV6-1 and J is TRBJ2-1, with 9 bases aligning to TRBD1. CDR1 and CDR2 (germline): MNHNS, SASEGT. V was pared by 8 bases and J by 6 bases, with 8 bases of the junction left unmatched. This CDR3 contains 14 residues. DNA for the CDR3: TGTGCCAGCCGCGAGACAGGGGGAAGCAATGAGCAGTTCTTC. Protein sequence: CASRETGGSNEQFF.

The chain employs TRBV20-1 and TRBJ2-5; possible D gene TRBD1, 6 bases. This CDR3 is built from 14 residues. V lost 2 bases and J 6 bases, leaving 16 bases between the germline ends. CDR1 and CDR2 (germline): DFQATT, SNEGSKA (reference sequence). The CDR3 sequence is CSARPNDRSQTQYF. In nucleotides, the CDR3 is TGCAGTGCTAGACCCAACGACAGGAGCCAGACCCAGTACTTC.

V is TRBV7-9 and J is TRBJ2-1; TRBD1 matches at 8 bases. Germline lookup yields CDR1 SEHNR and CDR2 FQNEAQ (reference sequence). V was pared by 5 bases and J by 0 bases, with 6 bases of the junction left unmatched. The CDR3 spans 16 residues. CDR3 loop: CASSPQGAVSYNEQFF. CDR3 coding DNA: TGTGCCAGCAGCCCCCAGGGGGCGGTCTCCTACAATGAGCAGTTCTTC.

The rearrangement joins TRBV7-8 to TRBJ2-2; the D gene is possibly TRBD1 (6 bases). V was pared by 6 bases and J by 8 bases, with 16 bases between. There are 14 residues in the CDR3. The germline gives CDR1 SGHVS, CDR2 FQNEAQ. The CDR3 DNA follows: TGTGCCAGCAGGGTCCTTGGGGGCGGAGGGGAGCTGTTTTTT. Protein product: CASRVLGGGGELFF.

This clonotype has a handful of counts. CDR3 amino acids: CSAAGEGVFQFF. Here the CDR3 DNA reads TGCAGTGCGGCCGGAGAGGGGGTATTTCAATTCTTT. This sequence joins TRBV20-1 and TRBJ1-1; D perhaps matches TRBD1 (6 bases). Germline V gene data show CDR1 as DFQATT and CDR2 as SNEGSKA (reference sequence). This CDR3 spans 12 amino acids. V lost 6 bases to trimming and J lost 14 bases, with 22 bases between them.

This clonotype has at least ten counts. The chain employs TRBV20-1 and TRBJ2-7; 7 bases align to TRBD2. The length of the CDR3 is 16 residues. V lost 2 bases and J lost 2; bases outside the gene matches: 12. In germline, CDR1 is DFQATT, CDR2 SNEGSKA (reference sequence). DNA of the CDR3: TGCAGTGCTAGAATTGTGTTGGGGGGGTTAACCTACGAGCAGTACTTC. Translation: CSARIVLGGLTYEQYF.

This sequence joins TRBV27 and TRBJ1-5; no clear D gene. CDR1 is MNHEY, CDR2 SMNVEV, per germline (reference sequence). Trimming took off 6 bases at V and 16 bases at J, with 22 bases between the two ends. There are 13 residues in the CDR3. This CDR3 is CASSSEPGFHTHF. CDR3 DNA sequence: TGTGCCAGCAGCTCCGAACCCGGATTCCACACCCATTTT.

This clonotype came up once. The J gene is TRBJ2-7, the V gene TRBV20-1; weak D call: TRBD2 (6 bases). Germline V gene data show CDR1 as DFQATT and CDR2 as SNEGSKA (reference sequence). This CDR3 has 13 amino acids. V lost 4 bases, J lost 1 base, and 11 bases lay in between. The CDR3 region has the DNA TGCAGTGCTATCCGGGCGGGATCCTACGAGCAGTACTTC. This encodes CSAIRAGSYEQYF.

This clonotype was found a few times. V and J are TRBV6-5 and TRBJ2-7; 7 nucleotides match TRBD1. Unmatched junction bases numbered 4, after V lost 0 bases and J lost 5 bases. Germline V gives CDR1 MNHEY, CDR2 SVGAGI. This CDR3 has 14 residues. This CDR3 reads CASSYSTTGDEQYF. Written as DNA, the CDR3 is TGTGCCAGCAGTTACTCGACTACAGGGGACGAGCAGTACTTC.

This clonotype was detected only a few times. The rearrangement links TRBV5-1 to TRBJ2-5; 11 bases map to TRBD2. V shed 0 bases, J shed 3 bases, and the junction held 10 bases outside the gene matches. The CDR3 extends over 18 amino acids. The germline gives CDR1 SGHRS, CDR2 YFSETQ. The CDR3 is CASSLGSLAGGREETQYF. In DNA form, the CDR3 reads TGCGCCAGCAGCTTGGGATCCTTAGCGGGGGGGCGAGAAGAGACCCAGTACTTC.

CDR3 nucleotide sequence: TGTGCCACCAGCAGAGATCGCCAGGGCAAGGGCACAGATACGCAGTATTTT. This gives the protein CATSRDRQGKGTDTQYF. This rearrangement joins TRBV15 to TRBJ2-3; tentatively, D is TRBD1 (5 bases). CDR1 LNHNV and CDR2 YYDKDF come from the germline V gene (reference sequence). V was trimmed by 0 bases and J by 1 base, leaving 14 bases between them. The CDR3 consists of 17 residues.

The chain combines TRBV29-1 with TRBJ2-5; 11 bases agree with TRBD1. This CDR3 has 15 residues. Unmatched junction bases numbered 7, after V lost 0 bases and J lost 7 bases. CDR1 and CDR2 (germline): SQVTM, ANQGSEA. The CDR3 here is CSVEDLGQGETTQYF. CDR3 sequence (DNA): TGCAGCGTTGAAGATCTGGGACAGGGGGAGACGACCCAGTACTTC. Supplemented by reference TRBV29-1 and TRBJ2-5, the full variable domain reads SAVISQKPSRDICQRGTSLTIQCQVDSQVTMMFWYRQQPGQSLTLIATANQGSEATYESGFVIDKFPISRPNLTFSTLTVSNMSPEDSSIYLCSVEDLGQGETTQYFGPGTRLLVL.

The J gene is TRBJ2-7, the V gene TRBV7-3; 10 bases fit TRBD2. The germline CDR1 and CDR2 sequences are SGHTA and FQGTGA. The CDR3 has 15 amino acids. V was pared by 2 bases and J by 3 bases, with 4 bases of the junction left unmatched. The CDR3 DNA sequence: TGTGCCAGCAGCTTAGAACTAGCGGGGAACTACGAGCAGTACTTC. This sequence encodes CASSLELAGNYEQYF.

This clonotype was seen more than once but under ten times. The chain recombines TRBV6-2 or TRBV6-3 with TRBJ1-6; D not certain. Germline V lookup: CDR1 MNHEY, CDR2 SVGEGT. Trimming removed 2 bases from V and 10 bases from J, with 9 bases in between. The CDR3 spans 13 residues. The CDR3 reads CASSYLGTSPLHF. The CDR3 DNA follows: TGTGCCAGCAGTTACCTCGGAACCTCACCCCTCCACTTT.

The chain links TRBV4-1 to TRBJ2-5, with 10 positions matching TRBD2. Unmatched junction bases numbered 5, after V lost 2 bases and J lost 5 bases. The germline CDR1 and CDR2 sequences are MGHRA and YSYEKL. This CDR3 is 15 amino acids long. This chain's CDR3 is CASSQLAGVLETQYF. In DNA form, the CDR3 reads TGCGCCAGCAGCCAACTAGCGGGAGTACTGGAGACCCAGTACTTC.

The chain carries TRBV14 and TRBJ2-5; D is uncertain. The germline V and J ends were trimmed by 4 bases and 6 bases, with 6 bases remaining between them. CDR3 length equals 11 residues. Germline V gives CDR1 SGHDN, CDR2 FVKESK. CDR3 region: CASSPSQTQYF. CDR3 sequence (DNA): TGTGCCAGCAGCCCTTCTCAGACCCAGTACTTC.